These 23 T cell receptor beta chains share one sample of origin, sequenced in a study of lymphopenia after photon versus proton radiotherapy. Assay used: immunoSEQ multiplex PCR; TCRdb lists only in-frame clones, some missing. The sample includes around 63,000 clones, more than 75% of them seen just once. Sequenced material: peripheral blood, taken from a patient treated with proton-based radiotherapy. The receptors were gathered from a man aged 80 or over with esophageal cancer.

V and J are TRBV6-5 and TRBJ2-5; 7 bases match TRBD1. There are 14 residues in the CDR3. The V segment lost 6 bases and the J segment 5 bases; nucleotides outside the gene matches: 9. Per germline, CDR1 MNHEY and CDR2 SVGAGI. The chain's CDR3 is CASRRDRARETQYF. In nucleotides, the CDR3 is TGTGCCAGCAGAAGAGACAGGGCTAGGGAGACCCAGTACTTC.

This chain uses TRBV7-9 with TRBJ2-7, with 7 bases matching TRBD1. The CDR3 contains 14 residues. The ends lost 1 base at V and 2 bases at J; junction bases unmatched: 2. The germline CDR1 and CDR2 sequences are SEHNR and FQNEAQ (reference sequence). The CDR3 coding sequence is TGTGCCAGCAGCTTAGAAGGGGGCCCCTACGAGCAGTACTTC. Protein: CASSLEGGPYEQYF.

V gene TRBV11-3 combines with J gene TRBJ2-5; TRBD1 matches at 12 bases. Looked up from germline, CDR1 is SGHNT and CDR2 is YENEEA. The CDR3 extends over 15 amino acids. V lost 4 bases, J lost 5 bases, and 5 bases stayed unmatched. This CDR3 is CASSSRDRGRETQYF. Here the CDR3 DNA reads TGTGCCAGCAGCTCCCGGGACAGGGGGCGGGAGACCCAGTACTTC.

V usage is TRBV4-3 and J usage is TRBJ2-3, with TRBD2 identical over 13 bases. Per the germline V gene, CDR1 is LGHNA and CDR2 is YSLEER. The CDR3 is made up of 18 amino acids. V dropped 2 bases and J dropped 2; count of bases not matched to a gene: 7. Here the CDR3 reads CASSQFTSGGAPTDTQYF. CDR3 in DNA: TGCGCCAGCAGCCAATTTACTAGCGGGGGGGCCCCCACAGATACGCAGTATTTT.

The chain joins TRBV7-2 to TRBJ2-1; no firm D call. The germline V and J ends were trimmed by 5 bases and 9 bases, with 20 bases remaining between them. Germline V gene sequence: CDR1 SGHTA, CDR2 FQGNSA. The CDR3 spans 15 residues. The CDR3 here is CASSRDRATNSEQFF. The CDR3 region has the DNA TGTGCCAGCAGCCGCGACCGAGCGACAAATTCTGAGCAGTTCTTC.

V usage is TRBV12-5 and J usage is TRBJ1-4; tentatively, D is TRBD1 (6 bases). Germline loops: CDR1 LGHNT, CDR2 FRNRAP. The V gene lost 6 bases and the J gene lost 11 bases, with 16 bases spanning the gap. The CDR3 extends over 13 amino acids. The CDR3 here is CASGLNSGEKLFF. The CDR3, as DNA: TGTGCTAGTGGCTTAAACTCAGGGGAGAAACTGTTTTTT.

This clone was picked up a small number of times. The chain combines TRBV12-5 with TRBJ1-1; no reliable D call. Germline assignment: CDR1 LGHNT and CDR2 FRNRAP. CDR3 length equals 12 residues. Between the trimmed V and J ends, which lost 7 bases and 2 bases, there was a span of 8 bases. In DNA, the CDR3 is TGTGCTAGTGCTTTCCTAAACACTGAAGCTTTCTTT. Its translation is CASAFLNTEAFF.

The J gene is TRBJ2-1, the V gene TRBV5-6; the D gene could be TRBD1 or TRBD2 (5 bases each). The CDR3 runs 14 residues. V gave up 0 bases and J gave up 8 bases, with 12 bases separating them. CDR1 SGHDT and CDR2 YYEEEE come from the germline V gene. The CDR3 nucleotides are TGTGCCAGCAGCTTGGTTGTAGGGACGGATGAGCAGTTCTTC. Residues: CASSLVVGTDEQFF.

The V and J genes are TRBV27 and TRBJ2-1; perhaps TRBD1 as D (5 bases). Between the trimmed V and J ends, which lost 7 bases and 0 bases, there was a span of 13 bases. This CDR3 is 15 amino acids long. CDR1 and CDR2 from the germline V gene are MNHEY and SMNVEV (reference sequence). This CDR3 is CASTQIGVSYNEQFF. In DNA form, the CDR3 reads TGTGCCAGCACTCAAATAGGGGTCTCCTACAATGAGCAGTTCTTC.

The gene calls are TRBV5-1 and TRBJ2-3; TRBD2 agrees at 9 bases. Germline V lookup: CDR1 SGHRS, CDR2 YFSETQ. The CDR3 contains 14 residues. V shed 5 bases and J 5 bases; nucleotides not matched to a gene: 6. The CDR3 protein is CASRGREGRDTQYF. The CDR3 DNA is TGCGCCAGCAGAGGGCGGGAGGGTAGAGATACGCAGTATTTT.

This chain joins TRBV13 and TRBJ2-2; D may be TRBD2 (5 bases). V was trimmed by 11 bases and J by 4 bases, leaving 11 bases between them. CDR1 is PRHDT, CDR2 FYEKMQ, per germline (reference sequence). This CDR3 is 12 amino acids long. The CDR3 coding sequence is TGTGCCGTCGGGGTCCCCACCGGGGAGCTGTTTTTT. Translated, it gives CAVGVPTGELFF.

This chain joins TRBV19 and TRBJ1-5, with D possibly TRBD1 on 5 matching bases. V was cut by 3 bases and J by 0 bases, with 9 bases left in between. This CDR3 contains 15 residues. Germline V gene lookup returns CDR1 LNHDA and CDR2 SQIVND (reference sequence). CDR3: CASSIEGLSNQPQHF. The CDR3 DNA follows: TGTGCCAGTAGTATCGAGGGACTTAGCAATCAGCCCCAGCATTTT. Supplemented by reference TRBV19 and TRBJ1-5, the full variable domain reads DGGITQSPKYLFRKEGQNVTLSCEQNLNHDAMYWYRQDPGQGLRLIYYSQIVNDFQKGDIAEGYSVSREKKESFPLTVTSAQKNPTAFYLCASSIEGLSNQPQHFGDGTRLSIL.

The chain has TRBV7-3 and TRBJ2-2, with D possibly called TRBD1 or TRBD2 (5 bases each). The CDR3 spans 15 residues. V dropped 1 base and J dropped 4 bases, with 10 bases sitting between them. Germline V gene sequence: CDR1 SGHTA, CDR2 FQGTGA. CDR3 coding DNA: TGTGCCAGCAGCTTAAGAGGGGCGGGCACCGGGGAGCTGTTTTTT. Protein: CASSLRGAGTGELFF.

The rearrangement links TRBV4-1 to TRBJ2-1, with D maybe TRBD1 (6 bases). CDR3 size: 15 residues. The germline V and J ends were trimmed by 10 bases and 1 base, with 17 bases remaining between them. The germline gives CDR1 MGHRA, CDR2 YSYEKL. The CDR3 protein is CATKLGALSYNEQFF. CDR3 in DNA: TGCGCCACTAAGCTGGGGGCTTTATCCTACAATGAGCAGTTCTTC.

DNA of the CDR3: TGTGCCAGCAGCCGTGGCGGGGAGACCCAGTACTTC. Translating it yields CASSRGGETQYF. The chain carries TRBV14 and TRBJ2-5; possibly TRBD2 for D (5 bases). Germline V CDR1 and CDR2: SGHDN, FVKESK. The V end was cut by 4 bases, the J end by 5 bases, with 8 bases between. The CDR3 loop spans 12 amino acids.

The genes are TRBV9 and TRBJ2-1; D perhaps matches TRBD2 (5 bases). The CDR3 runs 13 residues. Trimming cost V 3 bases and J 3 bases, with 7 bases left between them. Germline loops: CDR1 SGDLS, CDR2 YYNGEE. For the CDR3, the DNA is TGTGCCAGCAGCGAGAGCGGCTACAATGAGCAGTTCTTC. Protein sequence: CASSESGYNEQFF.

This rearrangement joins TRBV9 to TRBJ2-2; possibly TRBD1 for D (6 bases). CDR1 is SGDLS, CDR2 YYNGEE, per germline. CDR3 length: 15 residues. Trimming took 0 bases from V and 3 from J, leaving 9 bases between them. The CDR3 here is CASSVEDSHTGELFF. CDR3 coding DNA: TGTGCCAGCAGCGTAGAGGACAGTCACACCGGGGAGCTGTTTTTT.

The chain is built from TRBV2 and TRBJ1-2, with TRBD1 matching over 9 bases. CDR1 and CDR2 from the germline V gene are SNHLY and FYNNEI. J was trimmed by 7 bases and V by 6 bases; bases with no gene match: 6. CDR3 length equals 13 residues. The CDR3 nucleotides are TGTGCCAGCAGGGGACAGGGTGGCGCTGGCTACACCTTC. Translating it yields CASRGQGGAGYTF.

The CDR3: CASSPRDNEQFF. CDR3 DNA: TGTGCCAGCAGCCCGCGAGACAATGAGCAGTTCTTC. The chain carries TRBV6-5 and TRBJ2-1, with no clear D. Looked up from germline, CDR1 is MNHEY and CDR2 is SVGAGI. The ends were cut back, 6 bases at V and 5 bases at J, with 8 bases in the middle. This CDR3 has 12 amino acids.

This clone has only a few counts. This sequence joins TRBV6-5 and TRBJ1-2; D is unresolved. CDR1 MNHEY and CDR2 SVGAGI come from the germline V gene. Between the trimmed V and J ends, which lost 6 bases and 5 bases, there was a span of 16 bases. This CDR3 region has 14 residues. CDR3 bases: TGTGCCAGCAGCTTGACGCAGTCTCCTTATGGCTACACCTTC. It translates to CASSLTQSPYGYTF.

This chain joins TRBV6-1 and TRBJ1-5; D gene unclear. This CDR3 spans 21 amino acids. Germline V lookup: CDR1 MNHNS, CDR2 SASEGT. Trimming stripped 2 bases from V and 0 bases from J, with 26 bases between. Here the CDR3 DNA reads TGTGCCAGCAGTGAAATTATTGGCGGTCCGACAAAGTTTTATAGCAATCAGCCCCAGCATTTT. Its translation is CASSEIIGGPTKFYSNQPQHF.

The rearrangement joins TRBV27 to TRBJ2-3, with a tentative D call TRBD2 (5 bases). Trimming pared 0 bases from V and 2 bases from J, leaving 12 bases between. This CDR3 is 16 amino acids long. CDR1 is MNHEY and CDR2 is SMNVEV in the germline V gene (reference sequence). CDR3 coding DNA: TGTGCCAGCAGTTTATCGGCGGGCCGAAACACAGATACGCAGTATTTT. Translated, it gives CASSLSAGRNTDTQYF.

This sequence joins TRBV6-1 and TRBJ1-3; D gene uncertain. The CDR3 has 14 residues. The germline gives CDR1 MNHNS, CDR2 SASEGT. V lost 3 bases and J lost 2, with 8 bases in between. The CDR3 sequence: CASSDQNPGNTIYF. The CDR3 nucleotides are TGTGCCAGCAGTGACCAGAACCCTGGAAACACCATATATTTT.